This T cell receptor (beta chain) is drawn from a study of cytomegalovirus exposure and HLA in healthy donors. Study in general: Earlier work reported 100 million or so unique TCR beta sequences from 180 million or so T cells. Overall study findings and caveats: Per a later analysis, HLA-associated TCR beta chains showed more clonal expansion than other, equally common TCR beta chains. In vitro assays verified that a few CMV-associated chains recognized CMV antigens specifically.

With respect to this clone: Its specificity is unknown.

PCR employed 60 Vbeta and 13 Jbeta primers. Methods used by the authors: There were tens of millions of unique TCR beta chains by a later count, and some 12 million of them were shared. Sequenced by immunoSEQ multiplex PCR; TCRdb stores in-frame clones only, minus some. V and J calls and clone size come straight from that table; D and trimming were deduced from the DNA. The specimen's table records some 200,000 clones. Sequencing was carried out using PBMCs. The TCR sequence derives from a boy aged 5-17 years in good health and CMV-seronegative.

The CDR3 is CASSFDRDGYTF. DNA of the CDR3: TGTGCCAGCAGCTTTGACAGGGATGGCTACACCTTC. The chain links TRBV11-2 to TRBJ1-2, with 7 positions matching TRBD1. This CDR3 has 12 residues. V was pared by 3 bases and J by 6 bases, with 1 base of the junction left unmatched. CDR1 and CDR2 (germline): SGHAT, FQNNGV.